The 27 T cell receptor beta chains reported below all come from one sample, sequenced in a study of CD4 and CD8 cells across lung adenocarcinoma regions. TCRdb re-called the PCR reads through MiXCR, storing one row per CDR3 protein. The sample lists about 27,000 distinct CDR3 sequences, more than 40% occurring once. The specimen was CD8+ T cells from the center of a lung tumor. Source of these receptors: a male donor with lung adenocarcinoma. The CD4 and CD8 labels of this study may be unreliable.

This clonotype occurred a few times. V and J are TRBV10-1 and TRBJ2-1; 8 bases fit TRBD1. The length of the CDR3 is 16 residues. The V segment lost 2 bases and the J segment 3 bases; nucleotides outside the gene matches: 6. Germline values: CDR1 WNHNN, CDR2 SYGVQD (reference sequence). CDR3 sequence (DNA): TGCGCCAGCAGTGAGCGGACAGGGAAAGGCTACAATGAGCAGTTCTTC. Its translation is CASSERTGKGYNEQFF.

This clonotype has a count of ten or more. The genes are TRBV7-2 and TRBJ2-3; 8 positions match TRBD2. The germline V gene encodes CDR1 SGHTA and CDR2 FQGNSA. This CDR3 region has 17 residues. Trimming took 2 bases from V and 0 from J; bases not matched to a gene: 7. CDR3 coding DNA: TGTGCCAGCAGCTTAACTGGGACTAGATCTAGCACAGATACGCAGTATTTT. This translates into CASSLTGTRSSTDTQYF.

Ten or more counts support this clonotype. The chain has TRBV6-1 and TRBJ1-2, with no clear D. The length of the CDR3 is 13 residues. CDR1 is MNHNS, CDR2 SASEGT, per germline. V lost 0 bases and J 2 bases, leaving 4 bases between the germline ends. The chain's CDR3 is CASSEAFNYGYTF. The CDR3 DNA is TGTGCCAGCAGTGAAGCCTTCAACTATGGCTACACCTTC.

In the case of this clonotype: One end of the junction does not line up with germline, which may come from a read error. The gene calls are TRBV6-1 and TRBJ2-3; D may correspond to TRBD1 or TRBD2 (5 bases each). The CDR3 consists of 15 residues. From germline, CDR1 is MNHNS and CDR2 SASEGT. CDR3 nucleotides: TGTGCCAGCAACACGGGGCTATGGACCAAAGACACGCAGTATTTC. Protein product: CASNTGLWTKDTQYF.

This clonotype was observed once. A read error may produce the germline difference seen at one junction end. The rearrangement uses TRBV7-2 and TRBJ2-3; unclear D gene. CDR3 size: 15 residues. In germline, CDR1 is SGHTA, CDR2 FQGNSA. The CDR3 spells CASSGDRGAGDTQYF. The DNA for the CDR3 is TGTGCCAGCAGCGGCGACCGCGGTGCCGGAGACACGCAGTATTTC.

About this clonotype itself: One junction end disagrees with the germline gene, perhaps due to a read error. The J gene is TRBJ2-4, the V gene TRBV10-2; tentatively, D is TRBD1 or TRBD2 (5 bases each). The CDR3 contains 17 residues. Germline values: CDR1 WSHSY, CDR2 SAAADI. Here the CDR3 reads CASSGAPGLCAKDTQYF. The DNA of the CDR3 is TGCGCCAGCAGTGGCGCTCCGGGGCTGTGTGCCAAAGACACGCAGTATTTC.

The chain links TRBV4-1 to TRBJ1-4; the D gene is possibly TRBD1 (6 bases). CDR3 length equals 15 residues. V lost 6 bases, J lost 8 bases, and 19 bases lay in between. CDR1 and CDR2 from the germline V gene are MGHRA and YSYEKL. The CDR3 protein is CASSLAGAGGEKLFF. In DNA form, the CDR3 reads TGCGCCAGCAGTCTGGCAGGGGCCGGGGGGGAAAAACTGTTTTTT.

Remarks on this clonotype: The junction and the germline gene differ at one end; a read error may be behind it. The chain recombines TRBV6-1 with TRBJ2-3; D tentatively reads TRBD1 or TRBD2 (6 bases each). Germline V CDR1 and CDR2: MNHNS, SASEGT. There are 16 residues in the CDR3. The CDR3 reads CASGGPGAGVEDTQYF. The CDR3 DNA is TGTGCCAGCGGGGGGCCCGGGGCAGGGGTCGAAGATACGCAGTATTTC.

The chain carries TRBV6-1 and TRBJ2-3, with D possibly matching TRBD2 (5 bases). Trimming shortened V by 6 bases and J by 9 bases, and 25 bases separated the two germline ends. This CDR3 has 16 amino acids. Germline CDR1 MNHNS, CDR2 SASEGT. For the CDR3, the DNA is TGTGCCAGCAGCGGGTCCGCGGGCGGAAACCAAGAGACGCAGTATTTT. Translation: CASSGSAGGNQETQYF.

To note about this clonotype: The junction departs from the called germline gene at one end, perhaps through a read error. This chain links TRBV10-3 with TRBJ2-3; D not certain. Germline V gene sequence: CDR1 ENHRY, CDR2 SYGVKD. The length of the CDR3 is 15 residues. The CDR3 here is CAMALQAVSTDKQYF. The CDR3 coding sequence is TGTGCCATGGCCCTGCAGGCTGTGAGCACCGATAAGCAGTATTTT.

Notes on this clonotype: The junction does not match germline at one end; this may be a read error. This CDR3 reads CGSDTGLGAKNTQYF. DNA for the CDR3: TGTGGCAGCGACACGGGGCTGGGGGCCAAAAACACTCAGTACTTC. The chain carries TRBV6-1 and TRBJ2-4; maybe TRBD1 (6 bases). CDR1 MNHNS and CDR2 SASEGT come from the germline V gene. This CDR3 is built from 15 residues.

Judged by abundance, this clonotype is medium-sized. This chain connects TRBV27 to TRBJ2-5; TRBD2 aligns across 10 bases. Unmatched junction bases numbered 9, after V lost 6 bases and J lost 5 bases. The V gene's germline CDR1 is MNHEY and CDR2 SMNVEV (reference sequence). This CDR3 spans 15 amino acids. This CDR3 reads CASRPGTSVGETQYF. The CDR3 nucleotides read TGTGCCAGCAGGCCCGGGACTAGCGTCGGGGAGACCCAGTACTTC.

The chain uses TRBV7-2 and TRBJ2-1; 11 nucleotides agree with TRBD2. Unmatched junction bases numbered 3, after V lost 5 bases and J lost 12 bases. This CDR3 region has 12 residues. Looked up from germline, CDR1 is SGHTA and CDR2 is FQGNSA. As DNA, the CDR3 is TGTGCCAGCAGCCGTGGGACTAGCGGGCAGTTCTTC. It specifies CASSRGTSGQFF.

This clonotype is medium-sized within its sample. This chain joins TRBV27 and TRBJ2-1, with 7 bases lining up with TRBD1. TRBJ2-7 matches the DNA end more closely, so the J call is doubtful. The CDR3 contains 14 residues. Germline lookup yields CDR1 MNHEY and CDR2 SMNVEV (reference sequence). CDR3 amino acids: CASSLSTGAYEQYF. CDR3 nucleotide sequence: TGTGCCAGCAGTTTATCCACAGGGGCCTACGAGCAGTACTTC.

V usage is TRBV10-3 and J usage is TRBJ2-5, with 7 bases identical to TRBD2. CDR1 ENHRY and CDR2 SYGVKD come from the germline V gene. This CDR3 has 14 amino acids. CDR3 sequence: CAGRGAGVGDTQYF. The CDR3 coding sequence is TGTGCGGGCCGAGGGGCGGGAGTCGGAGATACCCAGTACTTC.

The DNA of the CDR3 is TGTGCCAGCAGTGAAGAGGCATGGGATACGCAGTATTTT. Its translation is CASSEEAWDTQYF. The gene calls are TRBV6-1 and TRBJ2-3; D remains unclear. The CDR3 spans 13 residues. Trimming cost V 1 base and J 6 bases, with 8 bases left between them. The germline CDR1 and CDR2 sequences are MNHNS and SASEGT.

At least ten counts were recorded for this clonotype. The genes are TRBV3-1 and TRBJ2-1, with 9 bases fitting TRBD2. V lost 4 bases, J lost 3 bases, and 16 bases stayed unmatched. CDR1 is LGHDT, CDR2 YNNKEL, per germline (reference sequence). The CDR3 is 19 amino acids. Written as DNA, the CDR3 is TGTGCCAGCAGCCCACTATGGGCGGGAGGGCCCCCTCTCTACAATGAGCAGTTCTTC. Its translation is CASSPLWAGGPPLYNEQFF.

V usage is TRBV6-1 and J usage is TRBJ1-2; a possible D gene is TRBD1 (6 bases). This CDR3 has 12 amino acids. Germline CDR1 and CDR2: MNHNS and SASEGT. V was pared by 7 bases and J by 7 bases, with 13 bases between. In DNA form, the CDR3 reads TGTGCCAGCACCCTAGGGGGAACTGGCTACACCTTC. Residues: CASTLGGTGYTF.

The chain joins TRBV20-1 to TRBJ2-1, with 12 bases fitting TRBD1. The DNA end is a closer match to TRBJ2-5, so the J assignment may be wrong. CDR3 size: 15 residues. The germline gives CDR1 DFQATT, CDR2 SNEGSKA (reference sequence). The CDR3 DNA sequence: TGCAGTGCTAACCCCGGGACAGGGGGCGGACAGACCCAGTACTTC. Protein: CSANPGTGGGQTQYF.

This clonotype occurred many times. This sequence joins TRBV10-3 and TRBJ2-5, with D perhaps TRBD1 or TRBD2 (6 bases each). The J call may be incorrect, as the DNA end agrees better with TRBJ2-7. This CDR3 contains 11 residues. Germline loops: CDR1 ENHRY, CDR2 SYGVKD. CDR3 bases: TGTGCCATCGCGGGACAAAACGAGCAGTACTTC. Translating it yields CAIAGQNEQYF.

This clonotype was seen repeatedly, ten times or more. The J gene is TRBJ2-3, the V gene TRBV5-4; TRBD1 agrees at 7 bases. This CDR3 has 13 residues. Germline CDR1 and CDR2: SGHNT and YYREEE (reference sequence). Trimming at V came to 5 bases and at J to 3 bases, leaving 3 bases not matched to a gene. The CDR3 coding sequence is TGTGCCAGCAGGACAGGGCCTACAGATACGCAGTATTTT. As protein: CASRTGPTDTQYF.

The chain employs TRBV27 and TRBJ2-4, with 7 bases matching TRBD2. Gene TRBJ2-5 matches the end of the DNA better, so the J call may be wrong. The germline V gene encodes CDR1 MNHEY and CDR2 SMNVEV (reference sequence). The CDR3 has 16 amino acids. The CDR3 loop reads CASSGLGGSDKETQYF. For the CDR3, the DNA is TGTGCCAGCAGCGGGCTCGGGGGGAGTGACAAAGAGACCCAGTACTTC.

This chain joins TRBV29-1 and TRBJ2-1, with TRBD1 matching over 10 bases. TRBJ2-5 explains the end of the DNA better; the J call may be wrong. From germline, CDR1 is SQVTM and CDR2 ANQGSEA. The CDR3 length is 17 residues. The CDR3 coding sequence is TGCAGCGTTGAAGAAGGGGACAGGGGATTCGGGCAAGAGACCCAGTACTTC. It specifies CSVEEGDRGFGQETQYF.

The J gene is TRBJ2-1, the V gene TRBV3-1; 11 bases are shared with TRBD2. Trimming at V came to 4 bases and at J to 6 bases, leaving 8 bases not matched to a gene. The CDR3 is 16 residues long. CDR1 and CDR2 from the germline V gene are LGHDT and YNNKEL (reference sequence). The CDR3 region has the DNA TGTGCCAGCAGCCCCAAACTAGCGGGAGTTTCCAATGAGCAGTTCTTC. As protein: CASSPKLAGVSNEQFF.

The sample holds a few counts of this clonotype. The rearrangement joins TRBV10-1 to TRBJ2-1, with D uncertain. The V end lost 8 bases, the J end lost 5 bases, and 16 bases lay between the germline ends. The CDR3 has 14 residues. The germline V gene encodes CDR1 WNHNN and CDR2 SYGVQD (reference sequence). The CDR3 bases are TGCGCCAGCTTTTTTTGTCCGACGAACAATGAGCAGTTCTTC. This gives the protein CASFFCPTNNEQFF.

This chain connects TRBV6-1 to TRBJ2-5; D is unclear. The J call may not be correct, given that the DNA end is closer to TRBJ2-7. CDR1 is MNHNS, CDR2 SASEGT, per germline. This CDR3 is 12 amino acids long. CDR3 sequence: CASRNNLYEQYF. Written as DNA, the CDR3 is TGTGCCAGCAGGAATAACCTCTACGAGCAGTACTTC.

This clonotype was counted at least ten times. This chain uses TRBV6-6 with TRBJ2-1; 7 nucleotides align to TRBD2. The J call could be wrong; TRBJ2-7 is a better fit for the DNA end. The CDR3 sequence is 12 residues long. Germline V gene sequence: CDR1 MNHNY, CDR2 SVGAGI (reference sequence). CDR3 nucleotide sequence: TGTGCCAGCAGTCCCACTAGCGCGGAGCAGTACTTC. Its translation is CASSPTSAEQYF.